The 9 T cell receptor beta chains below all came from one sample that was sequenced in a study of cytomegalovirus exposure and HLA in healthy donors (TCRdb year 2017). To prepare the library, the immunoSEQ multiplex PCR assay was applied. A mixture of 60 forward primers for TCR Vbeta segments and 13 reverse primers for TCR Jbeta segments was used in the multiplex PCR. This is the immuneACCESS table as TCRdb keeps it, with only in-frame sequences that have V and J called. A part of the clones is gone; compared with another copy, unresolved V genes explain less than half, and the rest is unexplained. Across this sample there are 150,000 to 200,000 clones, with around 86% seen only once. Clones ranked in the top ten supply about 1.6% of the sample. The specimen sequenced was PBMCs. These receptors were obtained from a man aged 50-60 years in good health and CMV-seronegative.

This chain uses TRBV6-1 with TRBJ2-7, with 11 bases matching TRBD1. Germline CDR1 and CDR2: MNHNS and SASEGT. V trimming: 5 bases; J trimming: 3 bases; junction bases outside the gene matches: 6. This CDR3 comprises 15 residues. The DNA of the CDR3 is TGTGCCAGCAGTTCCGGGACAGGGGGGAACTACGAGCAGTACTTC. Its protein product is CASSSGTGGNYEQYF.

This clone was seen more than once but under ten times. The genes are TRBV7-2 and TRBJ1-6, with 11 bases identical to TRBD1. Germline CDR1 and CDR2: SGHTA and FQGNSA. The CDR3 extends over 18 amino acids. The trim removed 5 bases at V and 7 bases at J, leaving 13 bases unmatched. The CDR3 nucleotides read TGTGCCAGCAGCACTGAAGGACAGGGGGCGTTGAGAAATTCACCCCTCCACTTT. As protein: CASSTEGQGALRNSPLHF.

The rearrangement links TRBV27 to TRBJ1-5, with TRBD1 matching over 7 bases. The length of the CDR3 is 17 residues. The J segment lost 3 bases and the V segment lost 5 bases, leaving 13 bases of the junction unmatched. Germline lookup yields CDR1 MNHEY and CDR2 SMNVEV (reference sequence). The CDR3 DNA reads as TGTGCCAGCAGTCCCAGGTTTACGGGGACAGACAATCAGCCCCAGCATTTT. Amino acid sequence: CASSPRFTGTDNQPQHF.

The gene calls are TRBV5-1 and TRBJ2-1; D unresolved. The germline V gene has CDR1 SGHRS and CDR2 YFSETQ. Trimming removed 0 bases at V and 10 bases at J, with 14 bases between. This CDR3 has 14 residues. DNA of the CDR3: TGCGCCAGCAGCTTGGATGGGCAGCTGCGAGAGCAGTTCTTC. This codes for CASSLDGQLREQFF.

The chain has TRBV6-5 and TRBJ2-5; D unclear. This CDR3 has 14 residues. The V end lost 2 bases, the J end lost 1 base, and 8 bases lay between the germline ends. Germline V gene lookup returns CDR1 MNHEY and CDR2 SVGAGI. The CDR3 region is CASSYGQTQETQYF. CDR3 nucleotides: TGTGCCAGCAGTTACGGGCAGACCCAAGAGACCCAGTACTTC.

This clone turned up a few times. The chain carries TRBV7-2 and TRBJ1-4; 8 bases fit TRBD1. The length of the CDR3 is 15 residues. Germline V gene sequence: CDR1 SGHTA, CDR2 FQGNSA. Trimming at V came to 2 bases and at J to 7 bases, leaving 6 bases not matched to a gene. CDR3: CASSLSQGGGEKLFF. In nucleotides, the CDR3 is TGTGCCAGCAGCTTATCACAGGGGGGGGGTGAAAAACTGTTTTTT.

The rearrangement joins TRBV7-9 to TRBJ2-7; 9 bases are shared with TRBD2. CDR3 length equals 16 residues. With 0 bases clipped from V and 0 bases from J, the junction kept 3 bases outside the gene matches. Germline V gives CDR1 SEHNR, CDR2 FQNEAQ (reference sequence). CDR3 sequence: CASSLASGGSSYEQYF. DNA of the CDR3: TGTGCCAGCAGCTTAGCGAGCGGGGGGAGCTCCTACGAGCAGTACTTC.

The chain joins TRBV5-8 to TRBJ1-1; the D is unclear. The length of the CDR3 is 13 residues. The V gene lost 3 bases and the J gene lost 1 base, with 7 bases spanning the gap. Germline CDR1 and CDR2: SGHTS and YDEGEE. Here the CDR3 DNA reads TGTGCCAGCAGCTGGAGTGGGAACACTGAAGCTTTCTTT. Translating it yields CASSWSGNTEAFF.

The gene calls are TRBV4-3 and TRBJ1-3; possible D gene TRBD1, 5 bases. V was clipped by 0 bases and J by 0 bases, with 12 bases between them. Germline CDR1 is LGHNA and CDR2 is YSLEER. The CDR3 is 17 amino acids. The CDR3 is CASSQDRPGHSGNTIYF. CDR3 coding DNA: TGCGCCAGCAGCCAAGATAGGCCAGGACACTCTGGAAACACCATATATTTT.